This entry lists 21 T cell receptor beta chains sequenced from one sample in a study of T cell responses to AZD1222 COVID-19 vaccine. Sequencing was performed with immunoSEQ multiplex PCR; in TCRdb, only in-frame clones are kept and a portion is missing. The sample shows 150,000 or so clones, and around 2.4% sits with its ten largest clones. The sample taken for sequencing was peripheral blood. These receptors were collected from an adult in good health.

Here the CDR3 DNA reads TGTGCCAGCAGCTTGGGCTATCCAGGGACCTACGAGCAGTACTTC. This sequence encodes CASSLGYPGTYEQYF. The rearrangement joins TRBV5-6 to TRBJ2-7; perhaps TRBD1 as D (5 bases). The germline CDR1 and CDR2 sequences are SGHDT and YYEEEE. Between the trimmed V and J ends, which lost 0 bases and 2 bases, there was a span of 12 bases. The CDR3 spans 15 residues.

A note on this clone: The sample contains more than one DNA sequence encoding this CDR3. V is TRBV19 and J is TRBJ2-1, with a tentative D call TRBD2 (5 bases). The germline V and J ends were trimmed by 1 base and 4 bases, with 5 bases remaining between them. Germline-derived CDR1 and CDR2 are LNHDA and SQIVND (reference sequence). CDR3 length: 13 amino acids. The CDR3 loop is CASSIGGYNEQFF. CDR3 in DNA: TGTGCCAGTAGTATAGGAGGGTACAATGAGCAGTTCTTC. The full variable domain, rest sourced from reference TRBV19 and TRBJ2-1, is DGGITQSPKYLFRKEGQNVTLSCEQNLNHDAMYWYRQDPGQGLRLIYYSQIVNDFQKGDIAEGYSVSREKKESFPLTVTSAQKNPTAFYLCASSIGGYNEQFFGPGTRLTVL.

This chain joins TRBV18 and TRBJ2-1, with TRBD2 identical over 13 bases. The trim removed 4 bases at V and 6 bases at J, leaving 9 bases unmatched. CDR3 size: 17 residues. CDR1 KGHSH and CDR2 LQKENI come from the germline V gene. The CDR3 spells CASSQRTSGGIGNEQFF. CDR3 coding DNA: TGTGCCAGCTCACAAAGGACTAGCGGGGGCATAGGCAATGAGCAGTTCTTC.

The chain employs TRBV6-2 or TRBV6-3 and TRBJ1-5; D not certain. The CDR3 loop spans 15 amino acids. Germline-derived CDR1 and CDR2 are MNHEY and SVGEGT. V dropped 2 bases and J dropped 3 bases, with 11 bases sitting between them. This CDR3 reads CASSYPASVNQPQHF. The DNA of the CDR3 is TGTGCCAGCAGTTACCCTGCTTCGGTCAATCAGCCCCAGCATTTT.

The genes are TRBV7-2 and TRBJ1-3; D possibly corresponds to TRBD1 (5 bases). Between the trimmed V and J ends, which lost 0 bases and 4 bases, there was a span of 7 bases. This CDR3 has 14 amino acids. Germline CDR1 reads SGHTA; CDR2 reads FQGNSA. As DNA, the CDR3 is TGTGCCAGCAGCTTAGCGGGGACCGGAAACACCATATATTTT. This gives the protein CASSLAGTGNTIYF. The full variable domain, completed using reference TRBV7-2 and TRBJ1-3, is GAGVSQSPSNKVTEKGKDVELRCDPISGHTALYWYRQSLGQGLEFLIYFQGNSAPDKSGLPSDRFSAERTGGSVSTLTIQRTQQEDSAVYLCASSLAGTGNTIYFGEGSWLTVV.

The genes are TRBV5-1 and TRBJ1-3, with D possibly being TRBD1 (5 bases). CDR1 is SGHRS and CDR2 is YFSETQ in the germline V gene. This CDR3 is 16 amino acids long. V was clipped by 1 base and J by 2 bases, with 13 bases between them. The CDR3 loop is CASSLTDTQTGNTIYF. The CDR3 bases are TGCGCCAGCAGCTTGACGGACACGCAGACTGGAAACACCATATATTTT.

The CDR3 DNA reads as TGTGCCAGCGGGTACTACGAGCAGTACTTC. Translated, it gives CASGYYEQYF. The V and J genes are TRBV2 and TRBJ2-7; D uncertain. V was shortened by 8 bases and J by 3 bases, with 5 bases between the two germline ends. The V gene's germline CDR1 is SNHLY and CDR2 FYNNEI. The length of the CDR3 is 10 residues.

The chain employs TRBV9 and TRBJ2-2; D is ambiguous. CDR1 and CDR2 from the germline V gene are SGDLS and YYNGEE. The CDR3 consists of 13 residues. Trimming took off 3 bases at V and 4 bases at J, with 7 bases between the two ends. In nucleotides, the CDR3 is TGTGCCAGCAGCGCCCGAACCACCGGGGAGCTGTTTTTT. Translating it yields CASSARTTGELFF.

The CDR3 reads CASSSTPVSGNKETQYF. The CDR3, as DNA: TGTGCCAGCAGCTCAACTCCCGTGTCGGGGAACAAAGAGACCCAGTACTTC. V is TRBV7-3 and J is TRBJ2-5, with TRBD2 as a possible D gene (5 bases). The CDR3 is 17 amino acids. The V end lost 4 bases, the J end lost 3 bases, and 21 bases lay between the germline ends. CDR1 is SGHTA and CDR2 is FQGTGA in the germline V gene.

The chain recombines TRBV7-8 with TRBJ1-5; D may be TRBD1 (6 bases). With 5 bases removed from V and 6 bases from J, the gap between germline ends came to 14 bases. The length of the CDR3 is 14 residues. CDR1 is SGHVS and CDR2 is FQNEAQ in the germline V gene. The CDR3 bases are TGTGCCAGCAGCCACGCAGGGGCTGGTCAGCCCCAGCATTTT. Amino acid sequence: CASSHAGAGQPQHF.

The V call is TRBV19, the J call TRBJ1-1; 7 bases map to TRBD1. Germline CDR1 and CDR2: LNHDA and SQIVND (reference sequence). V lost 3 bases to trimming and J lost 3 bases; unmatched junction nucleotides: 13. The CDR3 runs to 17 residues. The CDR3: CASSMEGRGYSDTEAFF. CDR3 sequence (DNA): TGTGCCAGTAGTATGGAGGGCAGGGGGTATTCGGACACTGAAGCTTTCTTT.

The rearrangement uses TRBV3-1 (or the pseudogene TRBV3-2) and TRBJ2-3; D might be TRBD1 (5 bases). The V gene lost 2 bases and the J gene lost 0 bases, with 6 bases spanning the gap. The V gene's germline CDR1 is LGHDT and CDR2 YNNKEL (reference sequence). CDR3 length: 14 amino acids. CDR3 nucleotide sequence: TGTGCCAGCAGCCAACAGGGAAGCACAGATACGCAGTATTTT. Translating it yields CASSQQGSTDTQYF.

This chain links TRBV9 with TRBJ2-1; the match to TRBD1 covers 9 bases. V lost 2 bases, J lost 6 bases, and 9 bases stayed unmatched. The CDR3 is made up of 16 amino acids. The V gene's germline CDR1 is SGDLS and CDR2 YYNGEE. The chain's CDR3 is CASSVTPGTGFNEQFF. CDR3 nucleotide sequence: TGTGCCAGCAGCGTTACCCCAGGGACAGGGTTCAATGAGCAGTTCTTC.

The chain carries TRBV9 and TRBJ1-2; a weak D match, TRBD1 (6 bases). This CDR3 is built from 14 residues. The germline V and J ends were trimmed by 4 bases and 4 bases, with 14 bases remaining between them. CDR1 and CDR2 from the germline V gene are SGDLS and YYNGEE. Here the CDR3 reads CASSPRGQGYGYTF. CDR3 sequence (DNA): TGTGCCAGCAGCCCCCGGGGGCAGGGCTATGGCTACACCTTC.

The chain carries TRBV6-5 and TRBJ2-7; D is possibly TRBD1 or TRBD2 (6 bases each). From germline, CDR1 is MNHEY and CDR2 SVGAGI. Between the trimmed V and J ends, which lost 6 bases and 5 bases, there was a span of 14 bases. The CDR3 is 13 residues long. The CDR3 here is CASRPGGGDEQYF. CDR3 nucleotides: TGTGCCAGCAGGCCCGGAGGGGGTGACGAGCAGTACTTC.

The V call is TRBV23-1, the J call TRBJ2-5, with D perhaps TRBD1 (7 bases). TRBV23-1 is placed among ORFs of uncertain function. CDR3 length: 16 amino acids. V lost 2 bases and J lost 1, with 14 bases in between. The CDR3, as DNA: TGCGCCAGCAGTCAAGGGCGGGACAGATTCCAAGAGACCCAGTACTTC. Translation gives CASSQGRDRFQETQYF.

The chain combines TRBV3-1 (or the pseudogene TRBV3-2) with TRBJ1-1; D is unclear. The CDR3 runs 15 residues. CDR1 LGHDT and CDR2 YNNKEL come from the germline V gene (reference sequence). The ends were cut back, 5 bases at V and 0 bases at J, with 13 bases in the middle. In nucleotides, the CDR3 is TGTGCCAGCAGCAGGTCGAATAGGATGAACACTGAAGCTTTCTTT. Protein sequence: CASSRSNRMNTEAFF.

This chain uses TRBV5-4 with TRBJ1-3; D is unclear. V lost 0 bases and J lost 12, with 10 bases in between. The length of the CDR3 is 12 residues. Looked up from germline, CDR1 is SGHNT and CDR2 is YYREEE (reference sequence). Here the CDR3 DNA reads TGTGCCAGCAGCTTGGCGGGAAGCGGCATATATTTT. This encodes CASSLAGSGIYF. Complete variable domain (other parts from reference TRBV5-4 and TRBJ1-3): ETGVTQSPTHLIKTRGQQVTLRCSSQSGHNTVSWYQQALGQGPQFIFQYYREEENGRGNFPPRFSGLQFPNYSSELNVNALELDDSALYLCASSLAGSGIYFGEGSWLTVV.

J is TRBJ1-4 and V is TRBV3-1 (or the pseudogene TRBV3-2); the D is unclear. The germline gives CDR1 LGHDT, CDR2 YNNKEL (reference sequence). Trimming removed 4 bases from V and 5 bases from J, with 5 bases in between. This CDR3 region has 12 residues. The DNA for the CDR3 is TGTGCCAGCAGCCGCCTCAATGAAAAACTGTTTTTT. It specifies CASSRLNEKLFF.

The CDR3 spells CASTSPIAGGHNEQFF. For the CDR3, the DNA is TGTGCCAGCACGTCCCCTATAGCGGGGGGCCACAATGAGCAGTTCTTC. The chain uses TRBV3-1 (or the pseudogene TRBV3-2) and TRBJ2-1; 10 positions agree with TRBD2. Germline assignment: CDR1 LGHDT and CDR2 YNNKEL (reference sequence). V was pared by 7 bases and J by 5 bases, with 11 bases of the junction left unmatched. This CDR3 has 16 residues.

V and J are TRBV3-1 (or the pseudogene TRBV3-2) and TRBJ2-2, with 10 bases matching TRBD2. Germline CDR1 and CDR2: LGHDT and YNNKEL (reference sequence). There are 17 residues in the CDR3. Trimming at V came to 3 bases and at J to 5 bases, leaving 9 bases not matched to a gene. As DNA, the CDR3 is TGTGCCAGCAGCCACCCCTTAGCGGGGGGTTGGACCGGGGAGCTGTTTTTT. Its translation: CASSHPLAGGWTGELFF.